A single sample is the source of the 26 T cell receptor beta chains below, sequenced in a study of T-cell memory formation after mild COVID-19 (dated by TCRdb to about 2021). Library preparation employed 5' RACE. The instrument was an Illumina NovaSeq 6000. Using fastp trimming at Q25 and MiXCR clonotype assembly, TCRdb reanalyzed the public sequencing data and kept in-frame beta chains. CDR3 protein duplicates are merged, each entry listing the most common genes and DNA. The sample has 400,000 to 500,000 distinct CDR3 sequences on record, 20% of them singletons. Around 9.2% of the sample goes to the ten largest clones. The sample taken for sequencing was PBMCs or a T cell subset sorted from them (not recorded which). The receptors originated from an adult woman who had mild COVID-19 (a few samples of this study predate the infection). The sample titles of this study are shuffled in the database, so cell type and time point are left out; the donor was told from shared clones.

This sequence joins TRBV2 and TRBJ2-1, with 7 bases lining up with TRBD2. Trimming removed 6 bases from V and 1 base from J; junction bases left unmatched: 6. This CDR3 comprises 15 residues. CDR1 is SNHLY, CDR2 FYNNEI, per germline. The DNA for the CDR3 is TGTGCCAGCAGCGGAGAGCGGGGTTCCTACAATGAGCAGTTCTTC. It yields the protein CASSGERGSYNEQFF.

This rearrangement joins TRBV27 to TRBJ2-3; 8 nucleotides line up with TRBD2. Looked up from germline, CDR1 is MNHEY and CDR2 is SMNVEV (reference sequence). The CDR3 sequence is 18 residues long. The junction had 14 bases not matched to a gene; V was cut back by 2 bases and J by 4 bases. The CDR3 DNA reads TGTGCCAGCAGTTTAGGGGCGCCGGGTAGCGGGAATCCAGATACGCAGTATTTT. Its protein is CASSLGAPGSGNPDTQYF.

This clonotype came up a few times. The V gene is TRBV6-2 or TRBV6-3, the J gene TRBJ2-2; D is uncertain. The germline V gene has CDR1 MNHEY and CDR2 SVGEGT. Deletions cut 7 bases from V and 2 bases from J, with 5 bases between. The CDR3 extends over 12 amino acids. In DNA, the CDR3 is TGTGCCAGCACAGTTAACACCGGGGAGCTGTTTTTT. It yields the protein CASTVNTGELFF.

The sample holds a few counts of this clonotype. J is TRBJ2-1 and V is TRBV7-2; 11 nucleotides align to TRBD2. CDR1 is SGHTA and CDR2 is FQGNSA in the germline V gene. The junction had 13 bases not matched to a gene; V was cut back by 5 bases and J by 10 bases. The CDR3 is made up of 16 amino acids. The CDR3 is CASSPPGLAARREQFF. CDR3 DNA sequence: TGTGCCAGCAGCCCTCCGGGACTAGCGGCCAGACGGGAGCAGTTCTTC.

This chain connects TRBV6-6 to TRBJ2-7; TRBD2 agrees at 9 bases. J gave up 3 bases and V 0 bases, and 12 bases lay outside the gene matches. Germline loops: CDR1 MNHNY, CDR2 SVGAGI (reference sequence). The CDR3 consists of 18 residues. CDR3 nucleotide sequence: TGTGCCAGCAGTTACTCGGAAATAGCGGGGGCCGCGTTCTACGAGCAGTACTTC. Amino acids: CASSYSEIAGAAFYEQYF.

This chain connects TRBV12-3 or TRBV12-4 to TRBJ2-2; D possibly corresponds to TRBD1 (6 bases). V lost 8 bases to trimming and J lost 7 bases, with 8 bases between them. This CDR3 has 11 residues. The CDR3 nucleotides are TGTGCCAGCGGGACAATCGGGGAGCTGTTTTTT. Translating gives CASGTIGELFF.

This chain uses TRBV4-3 with TRBJ2-1; TRBD2 is a possible D gene (5 bases). The CDR3 contains 15 residues. CDR1 and CDR2 (germline): LGHNA, YSLEER. V was pared by 1 base and J by 9 bases, with 16 bases between. The CDR3 sequence is CASSQARELPTEQFF. CDR3 nucleotides: TGCGCCAGCAGCCAAGCCCGGGAACTTCCCACTGAGCAGTTCTTC.

This clonotype was observed a handful of times. The chain is built from TRBV11-2 and TRBJ1-1; 9 bases are a match to TRBD1. The V and J ends lost 3 bases and 3 bases, in that order; junction bases with no gene match: 8. The CDR3 is 16 residues long. Germline V CDR1 and CDR2: SGHAT, FQNNGV. The CDR3 sequence: CASSFYPQGADTEAFF. CDR3 sequence (DNA): TGTGCCAGCAGCTTTTACCCACAGGGGGCTGACACTGAAGCTTTCTTT. Filled out from reference TRBV11-2 and TRBJ1-1, the complete variable domain reads EAGVAQSPRYKIIEKRQSVAFWCNPISGHATLYWYQQILGQGPKLLIQFQNNGVVDDSQLPKDRFSAERLKGVDSTLKIQPAKLEDSAVYLCASSFYPQGADTEAFFGQGTRLTVV.

This clonotype came up many times. The V call is TRBV5-1, the J call TRBJ1-1, with TRBD1 matching over 8 bases. Germline V gene lookup returns CDR1 SGHRS and CDR2 YFSETQ. V lost 5 bases to trimming and J lost 4 bases; unmatched junction nucleotides: 10. CDR3 length equals 15 residues. CDR3 DNA sequence: TGCGCCAGCAGGAGTGGCAGGGGGCTGGGCACTGAAGCTTTCTTT. This encodes CASRSGRGLGTEAFF.

This clonotype was detected a few times. The chain links TRBV27 to TRBJ2-7; 8 nucleotides match TRBD1. CDR3 length: 18 residues. V gave up 2 bases and J gave up 3 bases; unmatched junction bases: 15. Germline V gene lookup returns CDR1 MNHEY and CDR2 SMNVEV (reference sequence). CDR3 amino acids: CASSLQGASLGFGYEQYF. The CDR3 DNA reads as TGTGCCAGCAGTTTACAGGGGGCCAGTTTAGGGTTCGGCTACGAGCAGTACTTC.

This clonotype has only a few counts. This chain joins TRBV12-3 or TRBV12-4 and TRBJ1-5, with 9 bases matching TRBD1. CDR3 length: 15 amino acids. J was trimmed by 9 bases and V by 2 bases; bases with no gene match: 8. The CDR3 loop is CASSLSLTGGRPQHF. The CDR3, as DNA: TGTGCCAGCAGTTTAAGTCTCACAGGGGGCCGGCCCCAGCATTTT.

This clonotype has just one count. The V call is TRBV20-1, the J call TRBJ2-7; no firm D call. This CDR3 has 11 amino acids. In germline, CDR1 is DFQATT, CDR2 SNEGSKA (reference sequence). The V end was cut by 2 bases, the J end by 6 bases, with 8 bases between. CDR3 sequence (DNA): TGCAGTGCTAGAACTGGCCTCGAGCAGTACTTC. Translating it yields CSARTGLEQYF.

This clonotype was observed a few times. V and J are TRBV6-6 and TRBJ1-1; D is unresolved. Germline CDR1 is MNHNY and CDR2 is SVGAGI (reference sequence). V was clipped by 5 bases and J by 2 bases, with 12 bases between them. The CDR3 is 14 amino acids. DNA for the CDR3: TGTGCCAGCAGTCATCCCGCGGGAAACACTGAAGCTTTCTTT. As protein: CASSHPAGNTEAFF.

This clonotype was seen more than once but under ten times. The chain uses TRBV12-3 or TRBV12-4 and TRBJ1-1; D not certain. Trimming removed 6 bases from V and 4 bases from J, with 15 bases in between. The CDR3 has 14 amino acids. The CDR3 sequence is CASRGLTGGTEAFF. In DNA form, the CDR3 reads TGTGCCAGCAGAGGACTCACGGGTGGCACTGAAGCTTTCTTT.

The V and J genes are TRBV20-1 and TRBJ2-5; D is possibly TRBD2 (6 bases). The CDR3 runs to 14 residues. CDR1 and CDR2 (germline): DFQATT, SNEGSKA (reference sequence). The V gene lost 0 bases and the J gene lost 5 bases, with 13 bases spanning the gap. The CDR3 sequence is CSARDGAGRETQYF. The CDR3 nucleotides read TGCAGTGCTAGAGATGGTGCAGGGAGGGAGACCCAGTACTTC.

The chain recombines TRBV24-1 with TRBJ2-2; D remains ambiguous. Looked up from germline, CDR1 is KGHDR and CDR2 is SFDVKD. CDR3 length equals 13 residues. V gave up 7 bases and J gave up 6 bases, with 11 bases separating them. This CDR3 reads CATSSRVPGELFF. CDR3 DNA sequence: TGTGCCACCAGCTCTAGAGTCCCCGGGGAGCTGTTTTTT.

The chain has TRBV7-2 and TRBJ1-5; D perhaps matches TRBD1 (5 bases). The CDR3 loop spans 14 amino acids. Germline-derived CDR1 and CDR2 are SGHTA and FQGNSA. The V and J ends lost 0 bases and 3 bases respectively, with 6 bases between them. CDR3 sequence (DNA): TGTGCCAGCAGCTTAGCAGGGGACAATCAGCCCCAGCATTTT. This codes for CASSLAGDNQPQHF.

This clonotype was detected only a few times. The chain carries TRBV15 and TRBJ1-2; possible D gene TRBD1, 5 bases. CDR1 is LNHNV, CDR2 YYDKDF, per germline (reference sequence). The CDR3 is made up of 14 amino acids. V shed 1 base and J shed 4 bases, with 10 bases lying between them. For the CDR3, the DNA is TGTGCCACCAGCAGAGGACAGTTAGGCTATGGCTACACCTTC. Its protein is CATSRGQLGYGYTF.

This clonotype was seen more than once but under ten times. The J gene is TRBJ2-7, the V gene TRBV27; 11 nucleotides align to TRBD1. The CDR3 totals 13 residues. The junction had 2 bases not matched to a gene; V was cut back by 4 bases and J by 6 bases. Germline-derived CDR1 and CDR2 are MNHEY and SMNVEV (reference sequence). In nucleotides, the CDR3 is TGTGCCAGCAGTTCGGGACAGGGGGGCGAGCAGTACTTC. Translated, it gives CASSSGQGGEQYF.

V is TRBV28 and J is TRBJ2-5; D uncertain. Between the trimmed V and J ends, which lost 6 bases and 1 base, there was a span of 15 bases. This CDR3 contains 15 residues. In germline, CDR1 is MDHEN, CDR2 SYDVKM. The CDR3 DNA sequence: TGTGCCAGCAGACGCGACGTCGCCGCCCAAGAGACCCAGTACTTC. Residues: CASRRDVAAQETQYF.

The chain couples TRBV18 to TRBJ1-5, with TRBD1 identical over 7 bases. CDR1 is KGHSH and CDR2 is LQKENI in the germline V gene. V lost 5 bases, J lost 0 bases, and 4 bases stayed unmatched. The CDR3 runs 15 residues. CDR3 loop: CASSTGAYSNQPQHF. The DNA for the CDR3 is TGTGCCAGCTCAACAGGGGCGTATAGCAATCAGCCCCAGCATTTT.

The chain combines TRBV5-1 with TRBJ1-2; TRBD1 matches 11 bases. Trimming at V came to 9 bases and at J to 3 bases, leaving 4 bases not matched to a gene. CDR1 and CDR2 from the germline V gene are SGHRS and YFSETQ. CDR3 length equals 13 residues. CDR3 protein: CATDRGRDYGYTF. The CDR3 bases are TGCGCCACGGACAGGGGGCGCGACTATGGCTACACCTTC.

This clonotype was observed a few times. The chain employs TRBV6-6 and TRBJ1-2; 9 nucleotides align to TRBD1. CDR1 and CDR2 (germline): MNHNY, SVGAGI (reference sequence). CDR3 length equals 16 residues. With 2 bases clipped from V and 4 bases from J, the junction kept 8 bases outside the gene matches. The CDR3 nucleotides read TGTGCCAGCAGTTACCAGACAGGGGGAAGCTTCTATGGCTACACCTTC. Residues: CASSYQTGGSFYGYTF.

This clonotype was seen at least ten times. The chain has TRBV20-1 and TRBJ2-7; 8 bases match TRBD1. J gave up 5 bases and V 0 bases, and 9 bases lay outside the gene matches. CDR3 length: 15 residues. Germline V CDR1 and CDR2: DFQATT, SNEGSKA (reference sequence). CDR3 in amino acids: CSARDQGRGPHEQYF. Here the CDR3 DNA reads TGCAGTGCTAGAGACCAGGGCAGGGGGCCGCACGAGCAGTACTTC.

This clonotype was seen only a few times. The chain employs TRBV12-3 or TRBV12-4 and TRBJ2-1; 11 bases fit TRBD2. There are 16 residues in the CDR3. The trim removed 7 bases at V and 7 bases at J, leaving 12 bases unmatched. CDR3 nucleotide sequence: TGTGCCAGCACAGTGGGACTAGCGGCGCTTAATAATGAGCAGTTCTTC. This codes for CASTVGLAALNNEQFF.

The sample holds a few counts of this clonotype. The chain has TRBV11-3 and TRBJ2-3; TRBD2 aligns across 15 bases. Per germline, CDR1 SGHNT and CDR2 YENEEA. The CDR3 is 18 amino acids. V lost 0 bases to trimming and J lost 4 bases; unmatched junction nucleotides: 5. CDR3 nucleotide sequence: TGTGCCAGCAGCTTAGAAGGACTAGCGGGAGGGCCGCCAGATACGCAGTATTTT. Translated, it gives CASSLEGLAGGPPDTQYF.